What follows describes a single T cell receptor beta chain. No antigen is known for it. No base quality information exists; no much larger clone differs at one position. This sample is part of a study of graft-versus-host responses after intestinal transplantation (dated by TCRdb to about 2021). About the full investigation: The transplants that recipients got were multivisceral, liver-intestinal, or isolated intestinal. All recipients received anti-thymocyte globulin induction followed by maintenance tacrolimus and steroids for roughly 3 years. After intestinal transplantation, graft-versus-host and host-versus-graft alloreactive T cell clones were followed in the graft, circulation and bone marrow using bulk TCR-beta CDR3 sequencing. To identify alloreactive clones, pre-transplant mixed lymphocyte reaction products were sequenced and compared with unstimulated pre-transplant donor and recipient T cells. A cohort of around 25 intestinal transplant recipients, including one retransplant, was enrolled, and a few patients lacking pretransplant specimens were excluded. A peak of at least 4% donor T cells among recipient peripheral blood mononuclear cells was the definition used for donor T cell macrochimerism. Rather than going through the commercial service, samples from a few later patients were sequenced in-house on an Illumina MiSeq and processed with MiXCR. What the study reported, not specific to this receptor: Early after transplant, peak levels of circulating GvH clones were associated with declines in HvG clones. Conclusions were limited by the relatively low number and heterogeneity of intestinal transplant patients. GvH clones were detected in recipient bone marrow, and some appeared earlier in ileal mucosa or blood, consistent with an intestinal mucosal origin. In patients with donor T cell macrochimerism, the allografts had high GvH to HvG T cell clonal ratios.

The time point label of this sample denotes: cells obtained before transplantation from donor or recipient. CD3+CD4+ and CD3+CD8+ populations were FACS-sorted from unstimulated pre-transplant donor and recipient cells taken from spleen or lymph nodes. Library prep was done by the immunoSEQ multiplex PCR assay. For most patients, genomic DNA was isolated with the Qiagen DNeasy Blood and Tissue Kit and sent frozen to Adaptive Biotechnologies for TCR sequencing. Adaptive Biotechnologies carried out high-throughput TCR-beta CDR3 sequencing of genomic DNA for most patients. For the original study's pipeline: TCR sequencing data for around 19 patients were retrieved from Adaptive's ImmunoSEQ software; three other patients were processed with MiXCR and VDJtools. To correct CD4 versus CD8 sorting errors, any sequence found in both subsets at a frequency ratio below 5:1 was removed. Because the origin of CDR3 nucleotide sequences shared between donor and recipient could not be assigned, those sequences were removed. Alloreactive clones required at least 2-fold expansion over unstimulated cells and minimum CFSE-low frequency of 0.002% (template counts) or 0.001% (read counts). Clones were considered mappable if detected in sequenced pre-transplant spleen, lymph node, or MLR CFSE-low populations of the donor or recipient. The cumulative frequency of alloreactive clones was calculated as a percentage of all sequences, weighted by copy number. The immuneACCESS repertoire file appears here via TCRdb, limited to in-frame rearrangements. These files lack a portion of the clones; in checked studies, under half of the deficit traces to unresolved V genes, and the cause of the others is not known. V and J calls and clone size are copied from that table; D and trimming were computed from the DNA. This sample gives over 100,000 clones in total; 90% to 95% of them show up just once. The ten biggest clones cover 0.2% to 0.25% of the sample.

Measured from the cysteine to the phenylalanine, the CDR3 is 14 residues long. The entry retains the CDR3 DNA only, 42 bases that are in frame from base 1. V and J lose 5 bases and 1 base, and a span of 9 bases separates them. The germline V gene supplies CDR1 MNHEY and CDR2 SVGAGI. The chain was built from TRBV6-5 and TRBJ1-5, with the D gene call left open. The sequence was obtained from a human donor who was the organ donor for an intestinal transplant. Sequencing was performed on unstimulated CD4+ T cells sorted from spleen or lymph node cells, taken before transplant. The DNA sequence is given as TGTGCCAGCAGTGAAGGCAACAGCAATCAGCCCCAGCATTTT. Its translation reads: CASSEGNSNQPQHF.